This entry lists 27 T cell receptor beta chains sequenced from one sample in a study of OX40 agonist ivuxolimab in advanced cancers. Libraries were prepared by immunoSEQ multiplex PCR; TCRdb keeps only in-frame clonotypes and omits some of them. The sample shows under 65,000 clones, roughly 87% of them seen only once. The material sequenced was CD4+ or CD8+ T cells sorted from blood, taken in a trial of the OX40 agonist ivuxolimab. Receptors originate from an adult with an advanced solid tumor such as melanoma, head and neck, liver or kidney cancer.

There are a few counts of this clone. The chain has TRBV2 and TRBJ1-5; no firm D call. V was trimmed by 6 bases and J by 2 bases, leaving 8 bases between them. Germline CDR1 is SNHLY and CDR2 is FYNNEI. The CDR3 contains 13 residues. CDR3: CASSPGGNQPQHF. CDR3 bases: TGTGCCAGCAGCCCCGGGGGCAATCAGCCCCAGCATTTT.

Only one count was recorded for this clone. The V and J genes are TRBV5-1 and TRBJ2-3; TRBD1 might be the D (5 bases). Germline CDR1 and CDR2: SGHRS and YFSETQ. This CDR3 is built from 12 residues. V was pared by 3 bases and J by 7 bases, with 9 bases between. The CDR3 loop reads CASSWGEYTQYF. As DNA, the CDR3 is TGCGCCAGCAGCTGGGGCGAATATACGCAGTATTTT.

This clone was detected once. The chain uses TRBV7-8 and TRBJ2-3, with 10 bases lining up with TRBD2. J gave up 3 bases and V 0 bases, and 6 bases lay outside the gene matches. CDR3 length: 17 amino acids. Germline V gene lookup returns CDR1 SGHVS and CDR2 FQNEAQ. For the CDR3, the DNA is TGTGCCAGCAGCTTAGCGCCCCAAGCGGGGGGGACAGATACGCAGTATTTT. It specifies CASSLAPQAGGTDTQYF.

The V and J genes are TRBV5-4 and TRBJ2-2; 7 nucleotides agree with TRBD1. V shed 0 bases and J 4 bases; nucleotides not matched to a gene: 3. The CDR3 covers 15 residues. Germline assignment: CDR1 SGHNT and CDR2 YYREEE (reference sequence). The CDR3 spells CASSLGDSLTGELFF. CDR3 bases: TGTGCCAGCAGCTTGGGGGACAGCCTCACCGGGGAGCTGTTTTTT.

This chain links TRBV6-4 with TRBJ2-3; TRBD2 agrees at 14 bases. Losses at the gene ends were 3 bases for V and 3 bases for J; bases not matched to a gene: 5. CDR3 length equals 17 residues. Per the germline V gene, CDR1 is MRHNA and CDR2 is SNTAGT. CDR3 protein: CASSEGTSGGLTDTQYF. The CDR3 region has the DNA TGTGCCAGCAGTGAGGGGACTAGCGGGGGTTTGACAGATACGCAGTATTTT.

V is TRBV15 and J is TRBJ1-1; 9 bases align to TRBD1. Germline values: CDR1 LNHNV, CDR2 YYDKDF (reference sequence). CDR3 length: 16 amino acids. The trim removed 7 bases at V and 6 bases at J, leaving 15 bases unmatched. The CDR3 protein is CATTGGVGQGIPEAFF. CDR3 nucleotide sequence: TGTGCCACCACCGGGGGGGTGGGACAGGGTATCCCTGAAGCTTTCTTT.

This clone was found a few times. This chain connects TRBV5-4 to TRBJ1-1; no clear D. Germline CDR1 is SGHNT and CDR2 is YYREEE (reference sequence). V was shortened by 0 bases and J by 0 bases, with 12 bases between the two germline ends. CDR3 length: 16 amino acids. The DNA for the CDR3 is TGTGCCAGCAGCTTGGGGGGAAGCCGGATGAACACTGAAGCTTTCTTT. It is translated as CASSLGGSRMNTEAFF.

The CDR3 region is CASSYGTVGNYGYTF. The CDR3 DNA is TGTGCCAGCAGTTATGGGACAGTAGGAAACTATGGCTACACCTTC. This sequence joins TRBV6-5 and TRBJ1-2; 7 bases match TRBD1. This CDR3 spans 15 amino acids. Germline CDR1 is MNHEY and CDR2 is SVGAGI. Trimming removed 3 bases from V and 2 bases from J; junction bases left unmatched: 6.

V gene TRBV18 combines with J gene TRBJ2-7; D is possibly TRBD1 (5 bases). Per germline, CDR1 KGHSH and CDR2 LQKENI. CDR3 size: 16 residues. Deletions cut 5 bases from V and 2 bases from J, with 19 bases between. The CDR3 here is CASSFTTRTNAYEQYF. CDR3 DNA sequence: TGTGCCAGCTCATTTACGACGCGGACAAACGCCTACGAGCAGTACTTC. The full variable domain, its missing parts supplied by reference TRBV18 and TRBJ2-7, is NAGVMQNPRHLVRRRGQEARLRCSPMKGHSHVYWYRQLPEEGLKFMVYLQKENIIDESGMPKERFSAEFPKEGPSILRIQQVVRGDSAAYFCASSFTTRTNAYEQYFGPGTRLTVT.

The chain joins TRBV2 to TRBJ2-1; D might be TRBD2 (5 bases). Trimming cost V 2 bases and J 4 bases, with 9 bases left between them. The CDR3 is 14 residues long. From germline, CDR1 is SNHLY and CDR2 FYNNEI. In DNA form, the CDR3 reads TGTGCCAGCAGTGAAAGGCTAGCATACAATGAGCAGTTCTTC. Its protein is CASSERLAYNEQFF.

The chain carries TRBV28 and TRBJ1-5; D is ambiguous. The ends were cut back, 6 bases at V and 7 bases at J, with 13 bases in the middle. Germline V gene sequence: CDR1 MDHEN, CDR2 SYDVKM. The CDR3 spans 13 residues. This CDR3 is CASSADGVQPQHF. CDR3 DNA: TGTGCCAGCAGCGCCGACGGGGTACAGCCCCAGCATTTT.

This chain uses TRBV6-5 with TRBJ1-4, with 7 bases identical to TRBD1. Germline loops: CDR1 MNHEY, CDR2 SVGAGI. This CDR3 is built from 16 residues. The V segment lost 2 bases and the J segment 5 bases; nucleotides outside the gene matches: 8. The CDR3 is CASSYTYRGLNEKLFF. CDR3 nucleotide sequence: TGTGCCAGCAGTTACACCTACAGGGGACTGAATGAAAAACTGTTTTTT.

This chain uses TRBV7-2 with TRBJ2-7; 7 nucleotides agree with TRBD1. The CDR3 contains 15 residues. Germline assignment: CDR1 SGHTA and CDR2 FQGNSA. Trimming took 3 bases from V and 1 from J; bases not matched to a gene: 6. CDR3: CASSFDRALSYEQYF. In nucleotides, the CDR3 is TGTGCCAGCAGCTTCGACAGGGCTCTTTCCTACGAGCAGTACTTC.

This rearrangement joins TRBV16 to TRBJ2-6; D remains unclear. Between the trimmed V and J ends, which lost 2 bases and 1 base, there was a span of 6 bases. Germline V gene data show CDR1 as KGHSY and CDR2 as FQNENV. The CDR3 contains 15 residues. CDR3 in DNA: TGTGCCAGCAGCCAACTTGAGTCTGGGGCCAACGTCCTGACTTTC. Protein product: CASSQLESGANVLTF.

The chain combines TRBV7-8 with TRBJ2-5; D call uncertain. Germline loops: CDR1 SGHVS, CDR2 FQNEAQ. Trimming removed 1 base from V and 4 bases from J, with 7 bases in between. The CDR3 loop spans 13 amino acids. CDR3 nucleotides: TGTGCCAGCAGCTTAGAAGATTCAGAGACCCAGTACTTC. Encoded protein: CASSLEDSETQYF.

The V call is TRBV5-4, the J call TRBJ1-5; possibly TRBD1 for D (5 bases). This CDR3 region has 15 residues. The V end lost 3 bases, the J end lost 1 base, and 11 bases lay between the germline ends. Germline-derived CDR1 and CDR2 are SGHNT and YYREEE (reference sequence). CDR3 nucleotide sequence: TGTGCCAGCAGCTCCGGTGGGGCGAGCAATCAGCCCCAGCATTTT. Amino acid sequence: CASSSGGASNQPQHF.

This chain uses TRBV7-9 with TRBJ2-1; possibly TRBD2 for D (6 bases). Germline loops: CDR1 SEHNR, CDR2 FQNEAQ (reference sequence). V was pared by 2 bases and J by 5 bases, with 13 bases between. CDR3 length equals 15 residues. This CDR3 reads CASSLYLRGNNEQFF. In DNA, the CDR3 is TGTGCCAGCAGCTTATATTTGCGGGGAAACAATGAGCAGTTCTTC. The complete variable domain, with remaining parts taken from reference TRBV7-9 and TRBJ2-1, reads DTGVSQNPRHKITKRGQNVTFRCDPISEHNRLYWYRQTLGQGPEFLTYFQNEAQLEKSRLLSDRFSAERPKGSFSTLEIQRTEQGDSAMYLCASSLYLRGNNEQFFGPGTRLTVL.

The chain has TRBV6-1 and TRBJ1-1, with D perhaps matching TRBD1 (5 bases). Deletions cut 1 base from V and 6 bases from J, with 15 bases between. The CDR3 is 15 residues long. Germline values: CDR1 MNHNS, CDR2 SASEGT. CDR3 DNA: TGTGCCAGCAGTGAAGGGTATTCAGGGAAACCTGAAGCTTTCTTT. Encoded protein: CASSEGYSGKPEAFF.

The chain uses TRBV15 and TRBJ2-7, with 8 positions matching TRBD1. The length of the CDR3 is 15 residues. Germline assignment: CDR1 LNHNV and CDR2 YYDKDF (reference sequence). V dropped 0 bases and J dropped 6; count of bases not matched to a gene: 7. The CDR3 loop reads CATSRDMWTGIEQYF. The CDR3 nucleotides read TGTGCCACCAGCAGAGATATGTGGACAGGGATCGAGCAGTACTTC.

This sequence joins TRBV27 and TRBJ1-1, with 12 bases fitting TRBD1. This CDR3 is 16 amino acids long. The trim removed 7 bases at V and 1 base at J, leaving 7 bases unmatched. The germline V gene encodes CDR1 MNHEY and CDR2 SMNVEV (reference sequence). The CDR3 loop reads CASIPWDRGPNTEAFF. The CDR3 DNA follows: TGTGCCAGCATTCCCTGGGACAGGGGGCCGAACACTGAAGCTTTCTTT.

V usage is TRBV6-1 and J usage is TRBJ1-3; D possibly corresponds to TRBD1 (5 bases). Per the germline V gene, CDR1 is MNHNS and CDR2 is SASEGT. This CDR3 has 16 residues. The V end was cut by 2 bases, the J end by 1 base, with 12 bases between. CDR3 bases: TGTGCCAGCAGTGAAATTTGGGGGATATCTGGAAACACCATATATTTT. Amino acid sequence: CASSEIWGISGNTIYF.

The chain recombines TRBV5-6 with TRBJ2-3; 7 nucleotides agree with TRBD1. V gave up 0 bases and J gave up 2 bases; unmatched junction bases: 6. Germline V gene sequence: CDR1 SGHDT, CDR2 YYEEEE. The CDR3 covers 16 residues. DNA of the CDR3: TGTGCCAGCAGCTTGGGGGACAGACGCAACACAGATACGCAGTATTTT. Encoded protein: CASSLGDRRNTDTQYF. The entire variable domain, with the rest obtained from reference TRBV5-6 and TRBJ2-3, is as follows: DAGVTQSPTHLIKTRGQQVTLRCSPKSGHDTVSWYQQALGQGPQFIFQYYEEEERQRGNFPDRFSGHQFPNYSSELNVNALLLGDSALYLCASSLGDRRNTDTQYFGPGTRLTVL.

The V gene is TRBV9, the J gene TRBJ1-6; D uncertain. The CDR3 has 15 amino acids. V was trimmed by 6 bases and J by 10 bases, leaving 20 bases between them. CDR1 SGDLS and CDR2 YYNGEE come from the germline V gene. CDR3 in amino acids: CASNYRPEVGSPLHF. The CDR3, as DNA: TGTGCCAGCAACTACCGGCCAGAGGTAGGATCACCCCTCCACTTT.

The chain uses TRBV19 and TRBJ1-1; D uncertain. V was clipped by 3 bases and J by 8 bases, with 7 bases between them. Germline CDR1 LNHDA, CDR2 SQIVND (reference sequence). The CDR3 is made up of 11 amino acids. For the CDR3, the DNA is TGTGCCAGTAGTATTGAAGTCGAAGCTTTCTTT. This encodes CASSIEVEAFF.

As DNA, the CDR3 is TGTGCCAGCAGCCAACAGGGGGCTTTAGGGGAGCTGTTTTTT. Protein: CASSQQGALGELFF. J is TRBJ2-2 and V is TRBV7-2; 9 bases align to TRBD1. The junction had 6 bases not matched to a gene; V was cut back by 5 bases and J by 8 bases. The CDR3 spans 14 residues. Looked up from germline, CDR1 is SGHTA and CDR2 is FQGNSA.

V gene TRBV10-3 combines with J gene TRBJ2-3; the match to TRBD2 covers 11 bases. Germline V gene lookup returns CDR1 ENHRY and CDR2 SYGVKD. After removal of 7 bases from V and 5 bases from J, the junction contained 5 bases not matched to a gene. This CDR3 is built from 14 residues. CDR3 loop: CAIKTSGDQDTQYF. For the CDR3, the DNA is TGTGCCATCAAGACTAGCGGGGATCAAGATACGCAGTATTTT.

Concerning this clone itself: Other DNA sequences in the same sample also yield this CDR3. CDR3 in amino acids: CASSYGSGTDTQYF. DNA for the CDR3: TGTGCCAGCAGTTACGGGTCCGGCACAGATACGCAGTATTTT. The genes are TRBV6-5 and TRBJ2-3, with D uncertain. The germline V gene has CDR1 MNHEY and CDR2 SVGAGI. The CDR3 spans 14 residues. The V end was cut by 2 bases, the J end by 1 base, with 7 bases between.